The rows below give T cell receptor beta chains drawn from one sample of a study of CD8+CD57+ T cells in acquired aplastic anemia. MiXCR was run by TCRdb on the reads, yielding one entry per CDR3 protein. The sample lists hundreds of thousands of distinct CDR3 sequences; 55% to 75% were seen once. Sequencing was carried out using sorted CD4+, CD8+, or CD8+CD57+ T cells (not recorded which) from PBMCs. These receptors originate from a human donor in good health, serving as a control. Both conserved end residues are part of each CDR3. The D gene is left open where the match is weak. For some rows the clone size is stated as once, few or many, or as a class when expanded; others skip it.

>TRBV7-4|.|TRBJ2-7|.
CASSQTLDYEQYF
TGTGCCAGCAGCCAGACCCTAGACTACGAGCAGTACTTC
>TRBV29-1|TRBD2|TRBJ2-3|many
CSTRDWRGGEYF
TGCAGCACCAGGGATTGGCGGGGGGGCGAGTATTTT
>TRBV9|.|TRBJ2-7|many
CASSALDRYEQYF
TGTGCCAGCAGCGCCCTAGACAGGTACGAGCAGTACTTC
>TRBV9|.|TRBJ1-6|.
CASSATNSPLHF
TGTGCCAGCAGCGCCACAAATTCACCCCTCCACTTT
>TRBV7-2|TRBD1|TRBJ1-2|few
CASSIYRGQVYGYTF
TGTGCCAGCAGCATATACAGGGGGCAGGTCTATGGCTACACCTTC
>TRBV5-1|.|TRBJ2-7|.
CASRGVGDNMQYF
TGCGCCAGCAGGGGGGTTGGGGACAACATGCAGTACTTC
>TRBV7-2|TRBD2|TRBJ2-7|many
CASSPLASLYEQYF
TGTGCCAGCAGCCCACTAGCGTCCCTCTACGAGCAGTACTTC
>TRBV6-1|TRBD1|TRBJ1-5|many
CASSDRANQPQHF
TGTGCCAGCAGCGACAGGGCAAATCAGCCCCAGCATTTT
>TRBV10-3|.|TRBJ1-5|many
CAIGDVGDQPQHF
TGTGCCATCGGGGACGTCGGAGATCAGCCCCAGCATTTT
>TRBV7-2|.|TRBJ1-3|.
CASSLGSAGAGGTIYF
TGTGCCAGCAGCTTAGGGTCTGCGGGGGCTGGAGGCACCATATATTTT
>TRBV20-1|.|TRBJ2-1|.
CSAIQPSYNEQFF
TGCAGTGCCATACAGCCCTCCTACAATGAGCAGTTCTTC
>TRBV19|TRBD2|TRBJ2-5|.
CASSSSSGSQETQYF
TGTGCCAGTAGTTCTTCTAGCGGGAGCCAAGAGACCCAGTACTTC
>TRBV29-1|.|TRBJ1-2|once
CSATGLRASYGYTF
TGCAGCGCTACCGGGCTCAGGGCTAGTTATGGCTACACCTTC
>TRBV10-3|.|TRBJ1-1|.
CATAQGPHTEAFF
TGTGCCACTGCACAGGGACCGCACACTGAAGCTTTCTTT
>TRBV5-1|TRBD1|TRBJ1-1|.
CASSPELGGAEAFF
TGCGCCAGCAGCCCCGAACTAGGGGGCGCTGAAGCTTTCTTT
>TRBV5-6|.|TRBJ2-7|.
CASSGPTSGYSEQYF
TGTGCCAGCAGCGGACCCACGTCAGGGTACTCCGAGCAGTACTTC
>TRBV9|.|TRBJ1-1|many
CASSQDMNTEAFF
TGTGCCAGCAGTCAGGACATGAACACTGAAGCTTTCTTT
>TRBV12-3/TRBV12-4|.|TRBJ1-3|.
CASKTGDTGAGNTIYF
TGTGCCAGCAAGACTGGGGATACGGGGGCTGGAAACACCATATATTTT
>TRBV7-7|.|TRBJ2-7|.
CASSLAGTTGAEHF
TGTGCCAGCAGCTTAGCCGGGACGACGGGCGCCGAGCACTTC
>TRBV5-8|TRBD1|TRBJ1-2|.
CASSRAQGHNGYTF
TGTGCCAGCAGCAGAGCACAGGGGCATAACGGCTACACCTTC
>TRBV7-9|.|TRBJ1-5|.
CASSAVGPGISMAHF
.
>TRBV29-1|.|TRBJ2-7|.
CRVGGGGLNEQYF
TGCAGGGTTGGAGGAGGGGGTTTAAATGAGCAGTACTTC
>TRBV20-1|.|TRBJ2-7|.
CSAPTGNTKYF
TGCAGTGCGCCAACTGGAAACACCAAATACTTC
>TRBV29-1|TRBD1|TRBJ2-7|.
CSVETGGAETQYF
TGCAGCGTTGAGACAGGGGGCGCCGAGACGCAGTACTTC
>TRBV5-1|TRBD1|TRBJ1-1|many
CASSPGTGAALSTEAFF
TGCGCCAGCAGCCCGGGGACAGGGGCCGCCTTAAGCACTGAAGCTTTCTTT
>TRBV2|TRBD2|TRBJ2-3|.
CASTGISGSRGTDTQYF
TGTGCCAGCACTGGGATTAGCGGGAGTCGAGGCACAGATACGCAGTATTTT
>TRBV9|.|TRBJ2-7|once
CASSHCYSLGSDEQYF
TGTGCCAGCAGCCATTGCTATAGCTTGGGTTCCGACGAGCAGTACTTC
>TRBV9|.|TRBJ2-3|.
CASKHSSCTDTQYF
TGTGCCAGCAAACACAGCAGTTGTACAGATACGCAGTATTTT
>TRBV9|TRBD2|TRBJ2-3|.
CASSAVTSGAIDTQYF
TGTGCCAGCAGCGCCGTGACTAGCGGGGCGATAGATACGCAGTATTTT
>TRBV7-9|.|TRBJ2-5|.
CASSPGPGKSPLHF
TGTGCCAGCAGCCCCGGGCCAGGGAAATCACCCCTGCACTTC
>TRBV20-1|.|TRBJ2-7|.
CSASIGGSTELQYF
TGCAGTGCTAGTATCGGCGGTAGCACAGAGCTGCAGTACTTC
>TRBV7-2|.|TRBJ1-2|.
CASSQGLVCDAQYF
TGCGCCAGCAGCCAAGGACTAGTATGCGATGCGCAGTATTTC
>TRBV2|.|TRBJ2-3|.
CASSPGRPSTDTQYF
TGTGCCAGTAGTCCTGGACGGCCTAGCACAGATACGCAGTATTTT
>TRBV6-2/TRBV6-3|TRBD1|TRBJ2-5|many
CASSLWTGRETQYF
TGTGCCAGCAGTCTTTGGACAGGGAGAGAGACCCAGTACTTC
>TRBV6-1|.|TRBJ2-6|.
CASSEQSSGANVLTF
TGTGCCAGCAGTGAACAGAGCTCTGGGGCCAACGTCCTGACTTTC
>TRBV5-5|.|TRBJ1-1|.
CASSLADKGNTEAFF
TGTGCCAGCAGCTTGGCCGATAAGGGTAACACTGAAGCTTTCTTT
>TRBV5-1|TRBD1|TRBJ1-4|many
CASSLGQGSNEKLFF
TGCGCCAGCAGCTTGGGACAGGGTTCTAATGAAAAACTGTTTTTT
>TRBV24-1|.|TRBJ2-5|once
CASSAFSGQDAYYF
TGTGCCAGTAGTGCATTTAGTGGGCAAGATGCCTACTACTTC
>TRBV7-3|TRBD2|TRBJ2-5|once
CASSPAGGQGPQYF
TGTGCCAGCAGCCCCGCGGGGGGCCAAGGGCCCCAGTACTTC
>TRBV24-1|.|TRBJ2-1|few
CATSDVGGYNEQFF
TGTGCCACCAGTGATGTAGGCGGTTACAATGAGCAGTTCTTC
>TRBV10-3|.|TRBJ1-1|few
CAIRGDRQNTEAFF
TGTGCCATCAGAGGTGACAGGCAGAACACTGAAGCTTTCTTT
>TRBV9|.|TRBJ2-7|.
CASGLGETDTQCYEQYF
TGTGCCAGCGGATTGGGCGAAACAGATACGCAGTGTTACGAGCAGTACTTC
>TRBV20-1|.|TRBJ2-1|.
CSAQRFSGGSYNEQFF
TGCAGTGCTCAGAGATTTAGCGGAGGGTCCTACAATGAGCAGTTCTTC
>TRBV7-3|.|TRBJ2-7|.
CASSPPSGHEYF
TGTGCCAGCAGTCCCCCTAGTGGGCACGAGTACTTC
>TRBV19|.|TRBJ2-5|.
CASNPNGRGVMETLYF
TGTGCCAGTAACCCGAATGGGCGGGGTGTCATGGAGACGCTGTATTTC
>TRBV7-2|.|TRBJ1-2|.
CASSVSGNYDYTFTF
TGTGCCAGCAGCGTAAGCGGGAACTATGACTACACCTTCACCTTC
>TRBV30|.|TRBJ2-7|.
CAWTLQGTCEQYF
TGTGCCTGGACCCTACAGGGAACCTGCGAGCAGTACTTC
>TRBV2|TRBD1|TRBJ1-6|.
CASSFWTGDNYHLHF
TGTGCCAGCAGTTTCTGGACAGGGGATAATTATCACCTCCACTTT